Listed below are T cell receptor beta chains from one sample, sequenced in a study of shared clonotypes between healthy human individuals. Sequencing used immunoSEQ multiplex PCR; TCRdb keeps in-frame clones, though not all of them. This table has approximately 940,000 clones, more than 75% appearing once. The specimen was memory CD4+ T cells sorted from blood. The receptors shown here come from a man younger than 35 in good health. Each CDR3 is given with its conserved first and last residue. Each record gives: CDR3 protein, CDR3 DNA, clone size, J gene, D gene, V gene. D genes are given only for firm matches. Size tells how often a clone was seen (once, few, many) or the class of an expanded clone, and some rows leave it out.

CDR3 protein: CASSWGVGSGNTIYF; CDR3 DNA: TGTGCCAGCAGCTGGGGTGTGGGCTCTGGAAACACCATATATTTT; clone size: .; J gene: TRBJ1-3; D gene: .; V gene: TRBV7-9
CDR3 protein: CASSHGGSGLSYEQYF; CDR3 DNA: TGCGCCAGCAGCCACGGGGGTAGCGGGCTCTCCTACGAGCAGTACTTC; clone size: .; J gene: TRBJ2-7; D gene: TRBD2; V gene: TRBV4-1
CDR3 protein: CASSYGKGLAGGGDTQYF; CDR3 DNA: TGTGCCAGCAGCTACGGAAAGGGACTAGCGGGCGGTGGAGATACGCAGTATTTT; clone size: .; J gene: TRBJ2-3; D gene: TRBD2; V gene: TRBV11-3
CDR3 protein: CASSFGTGKRNTEAFF; CDR3 DNA: TGTGCCAGCAGCTTTGGAACAGGGAAGAGGAACACTGAAGCTTTCTTT; clone size: .; J gene: TRBJ1-1; D gene: .; V gene: TRBV5-6
CDR3 protein: CASSLYNPDTQYF; CDR3 DNA: TGTGCCAGCAGCCTATATAATCCAGATACGCAGTATTTT; clone size: .; J gene: TRBJ2-3; D gene: .; V gene: TRBV5-6
CDR3 protein: CASSLRQGGNSPLHF; CDR3 DNA: TGTGCCAGCAGCCTACGACAGGGGGGGAATTCACCCCTCCACTTT; clone size: .; J gene: TRBJ1-6; D gene: .; V gene: TRBV21-1
CDR3 protein: CASSPRRGTYEQYF; CDR3 DNA: TGTGCCAGCAGTCCTCGCAGGGGGACCTACGAGCAGTACTTC; clone size: .; J gene: TRBJ2-7; D gene: TRBD1; V gene: TRBV27
CDR3 protein: CATSRAMTGDSNQPQHF; CDR3 DNA: TGTGCCACCAGCAGAGCCATGACCGGAGATAGCAATCAGCCCCAGCATTTT; clone size: .; J gene: TRBJ1-5; D gene: .; V gene: TRBV15
CDR3 protein: CASSPEEGARRTEAFF; CDR3 DNA: TGTGCCAGCAGCCCGGAGGAGGGGGCGCGTCGGACTGAAGCTTTCTTT; clone size: .; J gene: TRBJ1-1; D gene: TRBD1; V gene: TRBV5-4
CDR3 protein: CASSLGSSGTSLRLEQFF; CDR3 DNA: TGTGCCAGCAGCTTAGGGTCCTCCGGCACCAGTCTTCGCCTTGAGCAGTTCTTC; clone size: .; J gene: TRBJ2-1; D gene: .; V gene: TRBV7-8
CDR3 protein: CASSPGFGEQYF; CDR3 DNA: TGTGCCAGCAGCCCCGGTTTTGGCGAGCAGTACTTC; clone size: .; J gene: TRBJ2-7; D gene: .; V gene: TRBV2
CDR3 protein: CASSRRGTYEQYF; CDR3 DNA: TGTGCCAGCAGCCGCAGGGGGACCTACGAGCAGTACTTC; clone size: few; J gene: TRBJ2-7; D gene: TRBD1; V gene: TRBV27
CDR3 protein: CASSYSGGPYEQYF; CDR3 DNA: TGTGCCAGCAGTTACTCCGGGGGGCCCTACGAGCAGTACTTC; clone size: .; J gene: TRBJ2-7; D gene: .; V gene: TRBV6-5
CDR3 protein: CASSIVGGEQYF; CDR3 DNA: TGTGCCAGTAGTATAGTGGGGGGCGAGCAGTACTTC; clone size: .; J gene: TRBJ2-7; D gene: .; V gene: TRBV19
CDR3 protein: CASSSGFEQFF; CDR3 DNA: TGTGCCAGCAGCTCAGGGTTTGAGCAGTTCTTC; clone size: .; J gene: TRBJ2-1; D gene: .; V gene: TRBV7-6
CDR3 protein: CSVLKGDSVNYGYTF; CDR3 DNA: TGCAGCGTCCTAAAGGGGGACAGCGTGAACTATGGCTACACCTTC; clone size: few; J gene: TRBJ1-2; D gene: TRBD1; V gene: TRBV29-1
CDR3 protein: CAISEWGGEKLFF; CDR3 DNA: TGTGCCATCAGTGAGTGGGGGGGTGAAAAACTGTTTTTT; clone size: .; J gene: TRBJ1-4; D gene: .; V gene: TRBV10-3
CDR3 protein: CASSYRGLNTEAFF; CDR3 DNA: TGTGCCAGCAGTTACCGTGGGCTCAACACTGAAGCTTTCTTT; clone size: many; J gene: TRBJ1-1; D gene: .; V gene: TRBV6-6
CDR3 protein: CASSGGITADTQYF; CDR3 DNA: TGTGCCAGCAGCGGAGGGATTACAGCAGATACGCAGTATTTT; clone size: .; J gene: TRBJ2-3; D gene: .; V gene: TRBV9
CDR3 protein: CSVGLSRRGYNEQFF; CDR3 DNA: TGCAGCGTTGGTCTCTCCAGGAGGGGGTACAATGAGCAGTTCTTC; clone size: few; J gene: TRBJ2-1; D gene: .; V gene: TRBV29-1
CDR3 protein: CASSYSGGPSYDTQYF; CDR3 DNA: TGTGCCAGCAGTTACTCGGGCGGGCCATCGTACGATACGCAGTATTTT; clone size: .; J gene: TRBJ2-3; D gene: .; V gene: TRBV6-5
CDR3 protein: CASRASGQETQYF; CDR3 DNA: TGCGCCAGCCGGGCATCGGGACAAGAGACCCAGTACTTC; clone size: many; J gene: TRBJ2-5; D gene: .; V gene: TRBV10-1
CDR3 protein: CAWSTGTSGFEQFF; CDR3 DNA: TGTGCCTGGTCTACGGGCACCTCAGGCTTCGAGCAGTTCTTC; clone size: .; J gene: TRBJ2-1; D gene: .; V gene: TRBV30
CDR3 protein: CASSQVVLVKNIQYF; CDR3 DNA: TGCGCCAGCAGCCAAGTAGTTTTAGTCAAAAACATTCAGTACTTC; clone size: .; J gene: TRBJ2-4; D gene: .; V gene: TRBV4-1
CDR3 protein: CASNRLGLGSYEQYF; CDR3 DNA: TGTGCCAGCAACAGATTGGGGCTGGGTTCCTACGAGCAGTACTTC; clone size: .; J gene: TRBJ2-7; D gene: .; V gene: TRBV28
CDR3 protein: CASSQQDRGYEQYF; CDR3 DNA: TGCGCCAGCAGCCAACAGGACAGGGGCTACGAGCAGTACTTC; clone size: .; J gene: TRBJ2-7; D gene: TRBD1; V gene: TRBV4-3
CDR3 protein: CASSRDVRGPAFF; CDR3 DNA: TGTGCCAGCAGCCGCGACGTTCGAGGGCCAGCTTTCTTT; clone size: few; J gene: TRBJ1-1; D gene: .; V gene: TRBV2
CDR3 protein: CASSPLGTPGGNQPQHF; CDR3 DNA: TGTGCCAGCAGCCCACTAGGGACTCCCGGAGGCAATCAGCCCCAGCATTTT; clone size: .; J gene: TRBJ1-5; D gene: .; V gene: TRBV7-2
CDR3 protein: CASSYGHGYTF; CDR3 DNA: TGTGCCAGCAGCTATGGCCATGGCTACACCTTC; clone size: .; J gene: TRBJ1-2; D gene: .; V gene: TRBV12-1
CDR3 protein: CASTDRANYGYTF; CDR3 DNA: TGTGCCAGTACGGATAGGGCTAACTATGGCTACACCTTC; clone size: .; J gene: TRBJ1-2; D gene: .; V gene: TRBV19